The 24 T cell receptor beta chains given below trace back to one sample, sequenced in a study of T-cell reconstitution after alpha-beta-depleted transplantation in children. A library of TCRbeta sequences, prepared with unique molecular identifiers, was generated. Each CDR3 protein is one row after TCRdb ran MiXCR on the PCR reads. The table lists approximately 400,000 distinct CDR3 sequences, under 13% of them singletons, with roughly 5.1% in the top ten. The sample here was PBMCs from the stem cell graft donor, taken from the stem cell graft. These TCRs come from a human donor who donated a stem cell graft to a child with acute myeloid leukemia.

This clonotype occurred a few times. The chain employs TRBV11-2 and TRBJ2-5; 7 positions agree with TRBD2. Per germline, CDR1 SGHAT and CDR2 FQNNGV. J gave up 5 bases and V 5 bases, and 8 bases lay outside the gene matches. The CDR3 is made up of 14 amino acids. For the CDR3, the DNA is TGTGCCAGCAGCGTCGGGAGGCCGGGGGAGACCCAGTACTTC. This translates into CASSVGRPGETQYF.

This clonotype came up a few times. This chain joins TRBV13 and TRBJ1-6, with D tentatively TRBD1 (6 bases). The CDR3 runs to 17 residues. The V gene's germline CDR1 is PRHDT and CDR2 FYEKMQ (reference sequence). The germline V and J ends were trimmed by 3 bases and 4 bases, with 16 bases remaining between them. CDR3: CASSLERGAIYNSPLHF. The CDR3 DNA reads TGTGCCAGCAGCTTGGAAAGGGGGGCGATTTATAATTCACCCCTCCACTTT. Full variable domain (outside the CDR3, taken from reference TRBV13 and TRBJ1-6): AAGVIQSPRHLIKEKRETATLKCYPIPRHDTVYWYQQGPGQDPQFLISFYEKMQSDKGSIPDRFSAQQFSDYHSELNMSSLELGDSALYFCASSLERGAIYNSPLHFGNGTRLTVT.

The chain carries TRBV20-1 and TRBJ2-1, with 7 positions matching TRBD2. Germline-derived CDR1 and CDR2 are DFQATT and SNEGSKA (reference sequence). V trimming: 6 bases; J trimming: 8 bases; junction bases outside the gene matches: 10. The CDR3 is 13 residues long. This CDR3 reads CSATTSARDEQFF. In DNA, the CDR3 is TGCAGTGCCACCACTAGCGCTCGCGATGAGCAGTTCTTC.

This clonotype appeared a few times. This chain uses TRBV12-3 or TRBV12-4 with TRBJ2-5; no firm D call. V lost 6 bases and J lost 14, with 19 bases in between. The CDR3 length is 12 residues. Written as DNA, the CDR3 is TGTGCCAGCAGCGTTACCGTGGAAAAATTATACTTC. Translating gives CASSVTVEKLYF.

The chain carries TRBV20-1 and TRBJ2-7; unclear D gene. Germline V gene data show CDR1 as DFQATT and CDR2 as SNEGSKA (reference sequence). V was pared by 5 bases and J by 5 bases, with 10 bases between. The CDR3 has 11 residues. The CDR3 DNA reads TGCAGTGCTTCCCGGGCAGACGAGCAGTACTTC. Translated: CSASRADEQYF.

The chain has TRBV18 and TRBJ2-3, with 7 bases fitting TRBD2. The CDR3 contains 16 residues. Germline V lookup: CDR1 KGHSH, CDR2 LQKENI. Germline trimming cut 6 bases from V and 3 bases from J; bases unmatched to any gene: 12. CDR3 protein: CASSKGGLADTDTQYF. CDR3 coding DNA: TGTGCCAGCTCTAAAGGTGGTCTAGCGGATACAGATACGCAGTATTTT.

This clonotype has ten or more counts. V is TRBV5-1 and J is TRBJ2-3; D not certain. CDR3 length: 12 amino acids. V shed 5 bases and J shed 3 bases, with 7 bases lying between them. The germline CDR1 and CDR2 sequences are SGHRS and YFSETQ. In nucleotides, the CDR3 is TGCGCCAGCAGGGCCGTAACAGATACGCAGTATTTT. Amino acid sequence: CASRAVTDTQYF.

This clonotype has more than one count but fewer than ten. This chain connects TRBV12-3 or TRBV12-4 to TRBJ2-3; weak D call: TRBD2 (6 bases). The V end lost 10 bases, the J end lost 1 base, and 9 bases lay between the germline ends. The CDR3 totals 12 residues. For the CDR3, the DNA is TGTGCCATAGGCGGGGGCACAGATACGCAGTATTTT. It yields the protein CAIGGGTDTQYF.

This clonotype was picked up many times. The chain joins TRBV3-1 to TRBJ1-1; 7 bases are a match to TRBD1. The CDR3 has 15 amino acids. The germline gives CDR1 LGHDT, CDR2 YNNKEL (reference sequence). Trimming took 2 bases from V and 4 from J; bases not matched to a gene: 7. In DNA, the CDR3 is TGTGCCAGCAGCCAAAGCGTCTCAGGGGGCACTGAAGCTTTCTTT. Translated, it gives CASSQSVSGGTEAFF.

V and J are TRBV7-2 and TRBJ2-1; TRBD1 matches 7 bases. Germline assignment: CDR1 SGHTA and CDR2 FQGNSA. The J segment lost 4 bases and the V segment lost 2 bases, leaving 2 bases of the junction unmatched. The CDR3 sequence is 14 residues long. The chain's CDR3 is CASSLLDRYNEQFF. CDR3 nucleotide sequence: TGTGCCAGCAGCTTATTGGACAGGTACAATGAGCAGTTCTTC.

The chain recombines TRBV20-1 with TRBJ2-1; TRBD1 is a possible D gene (6 bases). V lost 6 bases, J lost 0 bases, and 12 bases lay in between. Germline lookup yields CDR1 DFQATT and CDR2 SNEGSKA (reference sequence). This CDR3 has 14 residues. The CDR3 here is CSAWDINSYNEQFF. CDR3 coding DNA: TGCAGTGCCTGGGACATTAACTCCTACAATGAGCAGTTCTTC.

The chain has TRBV11-2 and TRBJ2-2; D is ambiguous. Germline lookup yields CDR1 SGHAT and CDR2 FQNNGV. The CDR3 contains 14 residues. V shed 1 base and J shed 3 bases, with 6 bases lying between them. The CDR3 nucleotides read TGTGCCAGCAGCTTAGCGGCCTACACCGGGGAGCTGTTTTTT. It encodes CASSLAAYTGELFF.

This clonotype appeared a few times. This chain uses TRBV29-1 with TRBJ2-6; D is ambiguous. V was trimmed by 1 base and J by 1 base, leaving 2 bases between them. Germline V gene data show CDR1 as SQVTM and CDR2 as ANQGSEA. The CDR3 is 13 residues long. CDR3 nucleotide sequence: TGCAGCGTTGAAGGGTCTGGGGCCAACGTCCTGACTTTC. Translation gives CSVEGSGANVLTF.

V and J are TRBV7-9 and TRBJ2-5, with 7 bases identical to TRBD1. Per the germline V gene, CDR1 is SEHNR and CDR2 is FQNEAQ (reference sequence). The trim removed 4 bases at V and 4 bases at J, leaving 9 bases unmatched. The CDR3 has 15 amino acids. CDR3 DNA: TGTGCCAGCAGCTATGAGACAGGGCAGGGAGAGACCCAGTACTTC. Its protein is CASSYETGQGETQYF.

This clonotype came up a few times. The CDR3 DNA reads as TGTGCCAGCAGCCCCAGGCCGGGGCCGGGACCCCAGGAGGGAAACATTCAGTACTTC. Translated: CASSPRPGPGPQEGNIQYF. The V call is TRBV11-2, the J call TRBJ2-4; maybe TRBD2 (6 bases). Germline V gene sequence: CDR1 SGHAT, CDR2 FQNNGV. The CDR3 is 19 residues long. V lost 5 bases, J lost 6 bases, and 29 bases lay in between.

The chain recombines TRBV10-3 with TRBJ1-2; 7 bases are a match to TRBD1. Trimming took 0 bases from V and 4 from J; bases not matched to a gene: 8. The germline V gene has CDR1 ENHRY and CDR2 SYGVKD. This CDR3 comprises 16 residues. CDR3 nucleotides: TGTGCCATCAGTGAGTCCGGGACAGATTCCCTCTATGGCTACACCTTC. Protein: CAISESGTDSLYGYTF.

The chain joins TRBV20-1 to TRBJ2-3; 10 nucleotides align to TRBD1. CDR3 length: 14 amino acids. With V trimmed by 5 bases and J by 5 bases, 7 bases remained unmatched. The germline gives CDR1 DFQATT, CDR2 SNEGSKA (reference sequence). In DNA form, the CDR3 reads TGCAGTGCTCTAAGACAGGGGGCGAGAGATACGCAGTATTTT. Protein product: CSALRQGARDTQYF.

This clonotype has more than one count but fewer than ten. The chain has TRBV15 and TRBJ1-3; D remains ambiguous. The CDR3 is 14 residues long. Trimming cost V 1 base and J 7 bases, with 11 bases left between them. Looked up from germline, CDR1 is LNHNV and CDR2 is YYDKDF (reference sequence). Here the CDR3 reads CATSRASGGNTIYF. The DNA of the CDR3 is TGTGCCACCAGCAGAGCGTCTGGAGGGAACACCATATATTTT.

CDR3 protein: CASSREGLAHNEQFF. CDR3 in DNA: TGCGCCAGCAGCCGCGAGGGACTAGCGCACAATGAGCAGTTCTTC. The chain couples TRBV4-1 to TRBJ2-1, with TRBD2 matching over 10 bases. CDR1 is MGHRA and CDR2 is YSYEKL in the germline V gene. Germline trimming cut 4 bases from V and 5 bases from J; bases unmatched to any gene: 5. The CDR3 consists of 15 residues.

The chain employs TRBV7-9 and TRBJ2-3, with D possibly matching TRBD2 (6 bases). The CDR3 is 15 residues long. The V end was cut by 3 bases, the J end by 2 bases, with 12 bases between. The germline CDR1 and CDR2 sequences are SEHNR and FQNEAQ (reference sequence). This chain's CDR3 is CASSFFSGSTDTQYF. CDR3 DNA sequence: TGTGCCAGCAGCTTCTTTAGCGGCTCCACAGATACGCAGTATTTT.

The V and J genes are TRBV29-1 and TRBJ2-3; the match to TRBD2 covers 7 bases. The CDR3 has 17 residues. CDR1 SQVTM and CDR2 ANQGSEA come from the germline V gene. After removal of 0 bases from V and 0 bases from J, the junction contained 9 bases not matched to a gene. DNA for the CDR3: TGCAGCGTTGAAGAAGAGGCGGGGGTGACTAGCACAGATACGCAGTATTTT. As protein: CSVEEEAGVTSTDTQYF.

The rearrangement joins TRBV3-1 to TRBJ1-2; 7 bases align to TRBD1. There are 15 residues in the CDR3. Germline values: CDR1 LGHDT, CDR2 YNNKEL (reference sequence). After removal of 0 bases from V and 4 bases from J, the junction contained 5 bases not matched to a gene. In nucleotides, the CDR3 is TGTGCCAGCAGCCAAGACCACAGGGGAGCCTATGGCTACACCTTC. This gives the protein CASSQDHRGAYGYTF.

At least ten counts were recorded for this clonotype. This chain joins TRBV6-1 and TRBJ2-7; 8 nucleotides line up with TRBD2. The V segment lost 6 bases and the J segment 2 bases; nucleotides outside the gene matches: 9. Germline CDR1 and CDR2: MNHNS and SASEGT. There are 15 residues in the CDR3. CDR3 in DNA: TGTGCCAGCAGCCCGCGGGGGGTTGTGACCTACGAGCAGTACGTC. Its translation is CASSPRGVVTYEQYV.

The chain's CDR3 is CASSLTRIPDTQYF. The CDR3 DNA is TGCGCCAGCAGCCTGACAAGGATCCCAGATACGCAGTATTTT. The rearrangement joins TRBV5-1 to TRBJ2-3; no clear D gene. Germline V gene lookup returns CDR1 SGHRS and CDR2 YFSETQ. CDR3 length: 14 amino acids. The V and J ends lost 4 bases and 4 bases respectively, with 13 bases between them.